This is a list of T cell receptor beta chains from one sample in a study of type 1 and type 2 diabetes patients. TCRdb redid the calling of the multiplex PCR reads with MiXCR, one entry per CDR3 protein. The sample contains under 300,000 distinct CDR3 sequences, 47% of which appear only once. Sequencing was done on a sample of peripheral blood mononuclear cells (PBMCs). These receptors all stem from a man in his late teens or twenties with type 2 diabetes. Each CDR3 is given without its conserved first and last residue. Each record gives: CDR3 length, V gene, J gene, clone size, CDR3 protein. Clone sizes are given selectively: once, few, many, or a class where the clone is expanded.

len: 13
v_gene: TRBV2
j_gene: TRBJ1-2
abundance: many
CDR3aa: ASTQRPGRSYGYT

len: 11
v_gene: TRBV12-3/TRBV12-4
j_gene: TRBJ1-5
abundance: .
CDR3aa: ASSYDNNQPQH

len: 12
v_gene: TRBV29-1
j_gene: TRBJ2-2
abundance: .
CDR3aa: SVEMGSLTGELF

len: 12
v_gene: TRBV10-1
j_gene: TRBJ1-6
abundance: .
CDR3aa: ASSPTRLGSPLH

len: 13
v_gene: TRBV7-3
j_gene: TRBJ2-7
abundance: .
CDR3aa: ASSQDRGQGYEQY

len: 10
v_gene: TRBV7-2
j_gene: TRBJ1-2
abundance: many
CDR3aa: ASSTTGVGYT

len: 10
v_gene: TRBV19
j_gene: TRBJ2-3
abundance: few
CDR3aa: ASSIVQGDQY

len: 9
v_gene: TRBV20-1
j_gene: TRBJ2-1
abundance: .
CDR3aa: SVAGLSEQF

len: 14
v_gene: TRBV24-1
j_gene: TRBJ2-5
abundance: .
CDR3aa: ATSDHPGTWEETQY

len: 13
v_gene: TRBV3-1
j_gene: TRBJ2-7
abundance: .
CDR3aa: ASSQERSYYYEQY

len: 13
v_gene: TRBV2
j_gene: TRBJ2-3
abundance: once
CDR3aa: ASSLRGDRTDTQY

len: 12
v_gene: TRBV19
j_gene: TRBJ2-1
abundance: .
CDR3aa: ASKDIFTVNEQF

len: 11
v_gene: TRBV5-1
j_gene: TRBJ2-7
abundance: few
CDR3aa: ASRQLINYEQY

len: 12
v_gene: TRBV12-3/TRBV12-4
j_gene: TRBJ2-2
abundance: few
CDR3aa: ASRMDSNTGELF

len: 11
v_gene: TRBV19
j_gene: TRBJ1-1
abundance: few
CDR3aa: ASKMVGYTEAF

len: 15
v_gene: TRBV20-1
j_gene: TRBJ2-3
abundance: .
CDR3aa: SARDLRAGVGTDTQY

len: 11
v_gene: TRBV2
j_gene: TRBJ1-2
abundance: .
CDR3aa: ASSEQGNYGYT

len: 13
v_gene: TRBV19
j_gene: TRBJ1-5
abundance: .
CDR3aa: ASSIMGRSNQPQH

len: 13
v_gene: TRBV19
j_gene: TRBJ2-2
abundance: .
CDR3aa: ASSLSEANTGELF

len: 10
v_gene: TRBV5-1
j_gene: TRBJ1-1
abundance: .
CDR3aa: ASSANRGEAF

len: 11
v_gene: TRBV15
j_gene: TRBJ2-7
abundance: .
CDR3aa: ANPRDRGNQQY

len: 13
v_gene: TRBV19
j_gene: TRBJ2-7
abundance: few
CDR3aa: ASSPVSSRSYEQY

len: 13
v_gene: TRBV12-5
j_gene: TRBJ1-2
abundance: .
CDR3aa: ASSPGQGVNYGYT

len: 14
v_gene: TRBV7-2
j_gene: TRBJ2-3
abundance: .
CDR3aa: ASSFTTGGAPDTQY

len: 14
v_gene: TRBV2
j_gene: TRBJ2-7
abundance: few
CDR3aa: ASNRVQGMSSYEQY

len: 15
v_gene: TRBV20-1
j_gene: TRBJ2-1
abundance: few
CDR3aa: SAPVSGSNRGNNEQF

len: 10
v_gene: TRBV13
j_gene: TRBJ1-6
abundance: .
CDR3aa: ASSQRDSPLH

len: 13
v_gene: TRBV13
j_gene: TRBJ2-7
abundance: .
CDR3aa: ASSLPGQGAREQY

len: 12
v_gene: TRBV20-1
j_gene: TRBJ2-3
abundance: .
CDR3aa: SARGTGDADTQY